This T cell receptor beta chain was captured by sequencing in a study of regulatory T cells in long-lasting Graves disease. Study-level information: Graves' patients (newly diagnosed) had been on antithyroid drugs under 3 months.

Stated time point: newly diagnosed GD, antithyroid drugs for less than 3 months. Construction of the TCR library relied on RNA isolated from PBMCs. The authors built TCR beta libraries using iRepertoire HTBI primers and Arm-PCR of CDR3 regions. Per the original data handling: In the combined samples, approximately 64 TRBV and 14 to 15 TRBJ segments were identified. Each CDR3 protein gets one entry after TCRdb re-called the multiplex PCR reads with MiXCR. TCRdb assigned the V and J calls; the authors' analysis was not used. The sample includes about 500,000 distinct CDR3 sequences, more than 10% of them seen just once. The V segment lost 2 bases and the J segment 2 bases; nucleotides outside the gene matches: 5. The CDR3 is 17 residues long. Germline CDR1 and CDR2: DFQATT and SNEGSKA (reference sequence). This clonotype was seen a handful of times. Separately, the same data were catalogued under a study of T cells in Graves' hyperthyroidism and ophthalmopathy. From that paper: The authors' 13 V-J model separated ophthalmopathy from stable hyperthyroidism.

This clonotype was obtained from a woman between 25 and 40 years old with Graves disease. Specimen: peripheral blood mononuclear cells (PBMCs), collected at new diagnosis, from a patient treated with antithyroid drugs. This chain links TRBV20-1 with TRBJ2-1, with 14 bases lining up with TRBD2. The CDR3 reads CSARPGLAGGTYNEQFF. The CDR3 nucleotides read TGCAGTGCTAGACCTGGACTAGCGGGAGGCACCTACAATGAGCAGTTCTTC.